This TCR beta chain derives from a study of identifying expanded T cells in peripheral blood. CDR3 length equals 12 residues. Germline loops: CDR1 LNHDA, CDR2 SQIVND (reference sequence). Profiled with immunoSEQ multiplex PCR; TCRdb holds only in-frame clones, not every one. Here the sample spans about 110,000 clones, 80% to 90% being singletons. General study findings and limits: Approximately 1.2 clones differed between technical replicates, versus about 15 and 19 over time. Clone count variance between roughly 2-week samples rose with total template count.

During the collection period, no donor immune events like infections were recorded. In regard to this clone: Antigen: not known.

V usage is TRBV19 and J usage is TRBJ1-3; unclear D gene. Sequencing was done on a sample of blood. The TCR was taken from a person between 18 and 69 years old in good health. The CDR3 DNA follows: TGTGCGACTGGTAGCTCTGGAAACACCATATATTTT. Its translation is CATGSSGNTIYF.